This entry describes one T cell receptor beta chain. Its specificity is unknown. The source of the sample is a study of cytomegalovirus exposure and HLA in healthy donors. Regarding the study as a whole: Later analysis associated a missense DCLRE1C variant with TCR beta V- and J-gene trimming. About 150 TCR beta chains were listed as cytomegalovirus-associated. In a later analysis, productive TCRs from donors in an Asian-associated ancestry cluster reportedly carried fewer N-insertions than the cohort mean.

V was pared by 4 bases and J by 1 base, with 5 bases of the junction left unmatched. Germline CDR1 reads SGHKS; CDR2 reads YYEKEE (reference sequence). CDR3 length: 14 residues. Researchers ran the PCR with 60 Vbeta and 13 Jbeta primers. TCRdb's copy holds only in-frame clones and misses some; the assay was immunoSEQ multiplex PCR. The sample contains 80,000 to 100,000 clones, about 81% of which appear only once. The chain carries TRBV5-5 and TRBJ2-7, with TRBD1 matching 7 bases. The sample comprised PBMCs. This TCR derives from a man aged 35 to 55 in good health and CMV-seropositive. The CDR3 nucleotides are TGTGCCAGCAGCGGGTGGGACAGATCCTACGAGCAGTACTTC. This sequence encodes CASSGWDRSYEQYF.